A selection of T cell receptor beta chains follows, all from one sample in a study of early T cells in non-severe SARS-CoV-2 infection. Using its own MiXCR run on the 5' RACE reads, TCRdb lists one record per CDR3 protein. The sample yields under 50,000 distinct CDR3 sequences, 5.6% seen once. Sequences were obtained from whole blood. The receptors come from an adult who was a healthcare worker with PCR-confirmed SARS-CoV-2 infection or an uninfected control (not recorded which). Both conserved end residues are part of each CDR3. A D gene is named only where the DNA matches it firmly. Expanded clones are given a class, and other clones once, few, many or no size at all.

d_call clone_size j_call v_call cdr3_nt cdr3_aa
NA many TRBJ2-5 TRBV6-1 TGTGCCAGCAGTGAATCTCCGGGAGTGGCCGTAAAGACCCAGTACTTC CASSESPGVAVKTQYF
NA NA TRBJ1-6 TRBV5-1 TGCGCCAGCAGCCCAGGGACGGATAATTCACCCCTCCACTTT CASSPGTDNSPLHF
NA many TRBJ1-2 TRBV11-2 TGTGCCAGCAGCTTGAACAGGGTGGGCTATGGCTACACCTTC CASSLNRVGYGYTF
TRBD2 many TRBJ2-3 TRBV20-1 TGCAGTGCGGGGGCTCTAGCGGGAGGTCCAGATACGCAGTATTTT CSAGALAGGPDTQYF
NA many TRBJ2-1 TRBV20-1 TGCAGTGCTAGGCGGGGTAGCTCCTACAATGAGCAGTTCTTC CSARRGSSYNEQFF
NA many TRBJ1-5 TRBV4-3 TGCGCCAGCAGCCAAGATAGGTTATGGAATCAGCCCCAGCATTTT CASSQDRLWNQPQHF
TRBD2 many TRBJ2-3 TRBV4-1 TGCGCCAGCAGCCGATTTCCGGGACTAGCGGCCACAGATACGCAGTATTTT CASSRFPGLAATDTQYF
TRBD2 many TRBJ2-7 TRBV7-3 TGTGCCAGCAGCTTATATCCTAGCGGGGGGGCCTACGAGCAGTACTTC CASSLYPSGGAYEQYF
NA few TRBJ2-7 TRBV10-3 TGTGCCATCAGTGAGTCAAGTGGGCTTTGGGGCTCCTACGAGCAGTACTTC CAISESSGLWGSYEQYF
NA many TRBJ2-1 TRBV10-1 TGCGCCAGCAGTCGGGAAGCTAGACACAATGAGCAGTTCTTC CASSREARHNEQFF
NA NA TRBJ1-3 TRBV30 TGTGCCTGGAGTAAAGGGCGAAACACCATATATTTT CAWSKGRNTIYF
NA NA TRBJ2-1 TRBV9 TGTGCCAGCAGCGTAGACCTAGGAGGCGAGCAGTTCTTC CASSVDLGGEQFF
NA few TRBJ1-2 TRBV9 TGTGCCAGCAGCCAAATCAGACAGTCGAGGCCTAACTATGGCTACACCTTC CASSQIRQSRPNYGYTF
TRBD1 few TRBJ2-2 TRBV15 TGTGCCACCAGCAGGACAGGGGGCACCGGGGAGCTGTTTTTT CATSRTGGTGELFF
NA many TRBJ2-7 TRBV7-2 TGTGCCAGCAGCTTAGCGGGGGTTGGCTACGAGCAGTACTTC CASSLAGVGYEQYF
NA many TRBJ1-1 TRBV9 TGTGCCAGCAGCGTAGCGCCACAAGGGGCTGGTACTGAAGCTTTCTTT CASSVAPQGAGTEAFF
TRBD1 many TRBJ2-3 TRBV5-1 TGCGCCAGCAGCTTTACAGGGGAAACAGATACGCAGTATTTT CASSFTGETDTQYF
NA NA TRBJ2-7 TRBV6-6 TGTGCCAGCAGTTACTCAGTTGCAGGGGGGCCCTACGAGCAGTACTTC CASSYSVAGGPYEQYF
NA few TRBJ1-1 TRBV6-1 TGTGCCAGCAGTGCTTTACAGAACACTGAAGCTTTCTTT CASSALQNTEAFF
NA NA TRBJ2-3 TRBV6-2/TRBV6-3 TGTGCCAGCAGTTACACAGATTACAGCACAGATACGCAGTATTTT CASSYTDYSTDTQYF
TRBD2 few TRBJ2-7 TRBV12-3/TRBV12-4 TGTGCCAGCAGCGGACTAGCGGGTTCCTACGAGCAGTACTTC CASSGLAGSYEQYF
TRBD2 many TRBJ2-1 TRBV5-1 TGCGCCAGCAGCTTGGCTCTAGCGGGAGCCAATGAGCAGTTCTTC CASSLALAGANEQFF
TRBD1 many TRBJ1-2 TRBV3-1 TGTGCCAGCAGCCGGCAACCAGGGGGCGGCTATGGCTACACCTTC CASSRQPGGGYGYTF
TRBD2 few TRBJ2-1 TRBV29-1 TGCAGCGTAACTATTGGAGCGGGAAGCGGGAGTTTCTCCTACAATGAGCAGTTCTTC CSVTIGAGSGSFSYNEQFF
NA many TRBJ1-1 TRBV9 TGTGCCAGCAGCGTAGCCCAGGGGGAAGCTTTCTTT CASSVAQGEAFF
NA NA TRBJ2-5 TRBV19 TGTGCCACCAGGGGCTTACAGGGAAAATACCAAGAGACCCAGTACTTC CATRGLQGKYQETQYF
NA many TRBJ2-7 TRBV20-1 TGCAGTGCTAGGGGTGACAGGAGCCCCTACGAGCAGTACTTC CSARGDRSPYEQYF
TRBD2 many TRBJ2-1 TRBV20-1 TGCAGTGCTAGTTCTAGCGGGAGGGCAGGTAATGAGCAGTTCTTC CSASSSGRAGNEQFF
NA few TRBJ2-7 TRBV7-8 TGTGCCAGCAGCCCCCCCCAGGGGATCCCACCCTACGAGCAGTACTTC CASSPPQGIPPYEQYF
NA many TRBJ1-3 TRBV6-6 TGTGCCAGCAGCCCAGGGAGAACCTCTGGAAACACCATATATTTT CASSPGRTSGNTIYF
TRBD2 NA TRBJ2-2 TRBV7-9 TGTGCCAGCGCTAGCGGGAGAAACACCGGGGAGCTGTTTTTT CASASGRNTGELFF
NA many TRBJ2-7 TRBV21-1 TGTGCCAGCAGCAGTGGTGCGGCCGGTGGTTCCTACGAGCAGTACTTC CASSSGAAGGSYEQYF
TRBD1 many TRBJ2-4 TRBV30 TGTGCCTGGAGTACTCGACAGGGAATAGCCAAAAACATTCAGTACTTC CAWSTRQGIAKNIQYF
TRBD1 many TRBJ2-2 TRBV12-3/TRBV12-4 TGTGCCAGCAGTTTGCTCCGGGACAGGGCGTACGGGGAGCTGTTTTTT CASSLLRDRAYGELFF
NA NA TRBJ2-2 TRBV3-1 TGTGCCAGCAGCCTACCGGGGGCCGTTACCGGGGAGCTGTTTTTT CASSLPGAVTGELFF
NA few TRBJ2-2 TRBV7-6 TGTGCCAGCAGCTTGGGTCTTAACACCGGGGAGCTGTTTTTT CASSLGLNTGELFF
NA many TRBJ2-3 TRBV29-1 TGCAGCGTTCCCTGGAGGCAGGATACAGATACGCAGTATTTT CSVPWRQDTDTQYF
TRBD2 NA TRBJ2-3 TRBV20-1 TGCAGTGCCCTAAAGCGGGAGGGCACAGATACGCAGTATTTT CSALKREGTDTQYF
TRBD1 many TRBJ2-7 TRBV6-6 TGTGCCAGCAGTTACGGGACAGCCGTAAGGTACGAGCAGTACTTC CASSYGTAVRYEQYF
NA many TRBJ2-1 TRBV27 TGTGCCAGCAAGAAGGGGCTGACAGTCTACAATGAGCAGTTCTTC CASKKGLTVYNEQFF
NA many TRBJ2-1 TRBV20-1 TGCAGTGCTAGTCAGGTCAACGCCTTTGGGCAGTTCTTC CSASQVNAFGQFF
NA many TRBJ1-1 TRBV20-1 TGCAGTGCTAGGGCTTTGGCCGATACGTTGTCGCGAGCAGCTTTCTTT CSARALADTLSRAAFF
NA few TRBJ2-3 TRBV20-1 TGCAGTTGGTGGACCACAGATACGCAGTATTTT CSWWTTDTQYF
NA many TRBJ2-3 TRBV27 TGTGCCAGCAGTCCCCTTATTATCATTTCGGACAGAAACACAGATACGCAGTATTTT CASSPLIIISDRNTDTQYF
TRBD1 few TRBJ2-7 TRBV29-1 TGCAGCGTCTCAGGGGGTAGATCCTACGAGCAGTACTTC CSVSGGRSYEQYF
NA few TRBJ2-1 TRBV7-7 TGTGCCAGCAGCTCCGGCAATGAGCAGTTCTTC CASSSGNEQFF
TRBD2 many TRBJ2-1 TRBV20-1 TGCAGTGCAAGACTAGCGGGGACCTACAATGAGCAGTTCTTC CSARLAGTYNEQFF
TRBD1 many TRBJ1-1 TRBV6-5 TGTGCCAGCAGTTACTCCAGGGGGACTGAAGCTTTCTTT CASSYSRGTEAFF
NA many TRBJ1-4 TRBV2 TGTGCCAGCATGCTAACTAATGAAAAACTGTTTTTT CASMLTNEKLFF
NA many TRBJ2-1 TRBV10-2 TGCGCCAGCAGTTCAACTGGTATCCCTACTAATGAGCAGTTCTTC CASSSTGIPTNEQFF
TRBD2 NA TRBJ2-7 TRBV12-3/TRBV12-4 TGTGCCAGCAGTCCTCCCCTAGCGGGGGCCTACGAGCAGTACTTC CASSPPLAGAYEQYF
NA NA TRBJ2-7 TRBV18 TGTGCCAGCTCATACGGACGAACCTCCTACGAGCAGTACTTC CASSYGRTSYEQYF